Listed here is a single T cell receptor beta chain. Germline V gives CDR1 GTSNPN, CDR2 SVGIG (reference sequence). The CDR3 extends over 13 amino acids. Deletions cut 3 bases from V and 4 bases from J, with 12 bases between. MiXCR was run by TCRdb on the RT-PCR reads, yielding one entry per CDR3 protein. The sample shows hundreds of thousands of distinct CDR3 sequences, 13% to 15% of them seen only once. The sequence derives from a female donor in good health, serving as a healthy control. The chain uses TRBV30 and TRBJ2-5; no reliable D call. Material: memory CD4+ T cells from blood. This chain's CDR3 is CAWRASLGETQYF. In DNA form, the CDR3 reads TGTGCCTGGAGGGCTTCGTTGGGAGAGACCCAGTACTTC.